Listed here are 27 T cell receptor beta chains from one sample, sequenced in a study of cytomegalovirus exposure and HLA in healthy donors. Researchers ran the PCR with 60 Vbeta and 13 Jbeta primers. Assay used: immunoSEQ multiplex PCR; TCRdb lists only in-frame clones, some missing. The sample holds about 150,000 clones, roughly 82% seen once. Specimen: PBMCs. All receptors derive from a man in his forties or fifties in good health and CMV-seropositive.

V gene TRBV5-6 combines with J gene TRBJ1-2; 7 bases are a match to TRBD1. After removal of 4 bases from V and 5 bases from J, the junction contained 11 bases not matched to a gene. From germline, CDR1 is SGHDT and CDR2 YYEEEE. This CDR3 contains 15 residues. The CDR3 DNA is TGTGCCAGCAGCCTTGGCCCGGGACAGATGTATGGCTACACCTTC. As protein: CASSLGPGQMYGYTF.

This chain links TRBV19 with TRBJ2-2; D remains unclear. The CDR3 spans 14 residues. From germline, CDR1 is LNHDA and CDR2 SQIVND (reference sequence). The V and J ends lost 4 bases and 0 bases respectively, with 6 bases between them. CDR3: CASSNTANTGELFF. The CDR3 nucleotides read TGTGCCAGTAGTAATACAGCGAACACCGGGGAGCTGTTTTTT. The full variable domain, its missing parts supplied by reference TRBV19 and TRBJ2-2, is DGGITQSPKYLFRKEGQNVTLSCEQNLNHDAMYWYRQDPGQGLRLIYYSQIVNDFQKGDIAEGYSVSREKKESFPLTVTSAQKNPTAFYLCASSNTANTGELFFGEGSRLTVL.

The CDR3 nucleotides read TGTGCCAGTAGGGACAGGGGAGGAAGAACTAATGAAAAACTGTTTTTT. This gives the protein CASRDRGGRTNEKLFF. The gene calls are TRBV19 and TRBJ1-4, with 9 bases identical to TRBD1. The ends lost 6 bases at V and 1 base at J; junction bases unmatched: 6. Per germline, CDR1 LNHDA and CDR2 SQIVND (reference sequence). The CDR3 has 16 residues.

The rearrangement joins TRBV6-1 to TRBJ1-5; 7 nucleotides agree with TRBD1. This CDR3 spans 15 amino acids. CDR1 is MNHNS and CDR2 is SASEGT in the germline V gene. With V trimmed by 6 bases and J by 4 bases, 9 bases remained unmatched. The CDR3 reads CASRPPGQLNQPQHF. Written as DNA, the CDR3 is TGTGCCAGCAGACCGCCGGGACAGTTAAATCAGCCCCAGCATTTT.

V is TRBV18 and J is TRBJ2-2; no reliable D call. Germline CDR1 and CDR2: KGHSH and LQKENI. The CDR3 totals 14 residues. V lost 1 base and J 1 base, leaving 4 bases between the germline ends. DNA for the CDR3: TGTGCCAGCTCACCACTACAGAACACCGGGGAGCTGTTTTTT. This encodes CASSPLQNTGELFF.

The chain links TRBV5-1 to TRBJ2-7; tentatively, D is TRBD2 (6 bases). Germline CDR1 is SGHRS and CDR2 is YFSETQ. CDR3 length: 16 residues. V was shortened by 4 bases and J by 1 base, with 18 bases between the two germline ends. The CDR3: CASSTGRDGRSYEQYF. The DNA of the CDR3 is TGCGCCAGCAGCACAGGACGGGACGGGAGATCCTACGAGCAGTACTTC.

The rearrangement joins TRBV20-1 to TRBJ1-1; D remains unclear. This CDR3 is 11 amino acids long. Trimming left V 6 bases short and J 8 bases short, with 13 bases between. Germline CDR1 DFQATT, CDR2 SNEGSKA (reference sequence). CDR3 bases: TGCAGTGCCCCTGCAGGCTTGGAAGCTTTCTTT. It encodes CSAPAGLEAFF.

The gene calls are TRBV9 and TRBJ1-3; tentative D call: TRBD1 (6 bases). Per the germline V gene, CDR1 is SGDLS and CDR2 is YYNGEE. Trimming shortened V by 4 bases and J by 2 bases, and 13 bases separated the two germline ends. The CDR3 covers 15 residues. The CDR3 DNA is TGTGCCAGCAGCTTACAGGGCTTTGCTGGAAACACCATATATTTT. It is translated as CASSLQGFAGNTIYF.

This sequence joins TRBV5-1 and TRBJ1-1; tentatively, D is TRBD1 (6 bases). The CDR3 contains 14 residues. The germline V gene encodes CDR1 SGHRS and CDR2 YFSETQ. Trimming took off 0 bases at V and 6 bases at J, with 12 bases between the two ends. The CDR3 DNA sequence: TGCGCCAGCAGCTTGGACACAGGGAAAGCTGAAGCTTTCTTT. As protein: CASSLDTGKAEAFF.

The chain joins TRBV19 to TRBJ1-3, with 8 bases aligning to TRBD1. The germline V gene encodes CDR1 LNHDA and CDR2 SQIVND (reference sequence). The trim removed 6 bases at V and 2 bases at J, leaving 12 bases unmatched. CDR3 length equals 17 residues. CDR3 coding DNA: TGTGCCAGTAGCATTCGGGACCCGACAGGGGCTGGAAACACCATATATTTT. Encoded protein: CASSIRDPTGAGNTIYF.

The CDR3 DNA sequence: TGTGCCAGCAGTGAAATTAGGACATCCCAAAACATTCAGTACTTC. Encoded protein: CASSEIRTSQNIQYF. The chain recombines TRBV6-1 with TRBJ2-4; D possibly corresponds to TRBD1 (5 bases). V lost 2 bases and J lost 5, with 13 bases in between. The CDR3 totals 15 residues. The germline V gene encodes CDR1 MNHNS and CDR2 SASEGT.

V usage is TRBV2 and J usage is TRBJ1-5, with D uncertain. The CDR3 extends over 15 amino acids. Germline CDR1 is SNHLY and CDR2 is FYNNEI. Trimming removed 3 bases at V and 3 bases at J, with 12 bases between. CDR3 DNA sequence: TGTGCCAGCAGTGATGGTAGTGTTAACAATCAGCCCCAGCATTTT. It specifies CASSDGSVNNQPQHF.

As concerns this clone: The conserved final phenylalanine or tryptophan is absent from the CDR3, which likely points to a read error. The DNA is left out, because the CDR3 cannot be placed on it with certainty; the CDR3 is given as TCRdb lists it. The rearrangement uses TRBV30 and TRBJ1-2. The CDR3 contains 12 residues when both ends are counted. Per germline, CDR1 GTSNPN and CDR2 SVGIG (reference sequence). The chain's CDR3 is CAWIKRTGGQVL.

The V and J genes are TRBV7-8 and TRBJ1-1; 9 bases align to TRBD1. The CDR3 length is 15 residues. After removal of 4 bases from V and 4 bases from J, the junction contained 7 bases not matched to a gene. Germline loops: CDR1 SGHVS, CDR2 FQNEAQ. The CDR3 nucleotides are TGTGCCAGCAGCTCCAGGACAGGGGACCCCACTGAAGCTTTCTTT. Its translation: CASSSRTGDPTEAFF.

V and J are TRBV6-1 and TRBJ2-3; D is perhaps TRBD2 (5 bases). Germline assignment: CDR1 MNHNS and CDR2 SASEGT. With 10 bases removed from V and 11 bases from J, the gap between germline ends came to 19 bases. The CDR3 runs 12 residues. The CDR3 protein is CATRNPVEGQYF. Here the CDR3 DNA reads TGTGCCACAAGGAACCCCGTCGAGGGGCAGTATTTT.

This chain uses TRBV5-1 with TRBJ2-7, with 8 nucleotides matching TRBD2. The V segment lost 0 bases and the J segment 3 bases; nucleotides outside the gene matches: 5. Germline V gene lookup returns CDR1 SGHRS and CDR2 YFSETQ. The CDR3 length is 15 residues. As DNA, the CDR3 is TGCGCCAGCAGCTTGGTAGTTAGCGGGAACTACGAGCAGTACTTC. The encoded protein is CASSLVVSGNYEQYF.

This clone showed up just a few times. CDR3 in amino acids: CASSLGAAANVLTF. The CDR3 bases are TGTGCCAGCAGTTTGGGGGCGGCGGCCAACGTCCTGACTTTC. The chain carries TRBV27 and TRBJ2-6; TRBD1 might be the D (6 bases). The CDR3 covers 14 residues. Germline-derived CDR1 and CDR2 are MNHEY and SMNVEV (reference sequence). Deletions cut 3 bases from V and 6 bases from J, with 9 bases between.

The chain joins TRBV23-1 to TRBJ2-7; D ambiguous. Being an ORF, TRBV23-1 has a function that is uncertain. V shed 2 bases and J shed 3 bases, with 14 bases lying between them. The CDR3 consists of 15 residues. The CDR3 here is CASSQKPQILYEQYF. The CDR3 region has the DNA TGCGCCAGCAGTCAAAAGCCACAGATTCTCTACGAGCAGTACTTC.

This clone was found a few times. An end of the junction differs from the germline gene, which may be a read error. The V gene is TRBV6-6, the J gene TRBJ2-7; TRBD1 might be the D (6 bases). This CDR3 spans 11 amino acids. Germline-derived CDR1 and CDR2 are MNHNY and SVGAGI (reference sequence). CDR3 protein: CASSSGTKFLF. The CDR3 coding sequence is TGTGCCAGCAGTTCCGGGACAAAATTCCTGTTC.

The chain links TRBV5-1 to TRBJ2-2; the match to TRBD1 covers 7 bases. The CDR3 is 17 residues long. In germline, CDR1 is SGHRS, CDR2 YFSETQ. V was clipped by 4 bases and J by 4 bases; unmatched bases: 13. The CDR3 bases are TGCGCCAGCAGCCTAGGCCGACAGGGTATTGGCACCGGGGAGCTGTTTTTT. Translation: CASSLGRQGIGTGELFF.

The J gene is TRBJ2-5, the V gene TRBV9; 16 bases align to TRBD2. Germline loops: CDR1 SGDLS, CDR2 YYNGEE. V trimming: 4 bases; J trimming: 2 bases; junction bases outside the gene matches: 8. The CDR3 covers 18 residues. The CDR3 DNA is TGTGCCAGCAGCCCTGGGACTAGCGGGGGGGCCAGGCAAGAGACCCAGTACTTC. Translation gives CASSPGTSGGARQETQYF. The entire variable domain, with the rest obtained from reference TRBV9 and TRBJ2-5, is as follows: DSGVTQTPKHLITATGQRVTLRCSPRSGDLSVYWYQQSLDQGLQFLIQYYNGEERAKGNILERFSAQQFPDLHSELNLSSLELGDSALYFCASSPGTSGGARQETQYFGPGTRLLVL.

The chain has TRBV7-3 and TRBJ1-1, with D unresolved. This CDR3 is 13 amino acids long. Germline CDR1 SGHTA, CDR2 FQGTGA. Deletions cut 0 bases from V and 8 bases from J, with 10 bases between. CDR3 amino acids: CASSLTLTSEAFF. DNA for the CDR3: TGTGCCAGCAGCTTAACGCTCACATCCGAAGCTTTCTTT.

This clone was seen a single time. The genes are TRBV9 and TRBJ2-2; 8 bases match TRBD2. Germline CDR1 reads SGDLS; CDR2 reads YYNGEE. This CDR3 has 17 residues. V shed 0 bases and J 6 bases; nucleotides not matched to a gene: 10. DNA for the CDR3: TGTGCCAGCAGCGTAGGTGCCGCTAGCGGGTCTTCCGGGGAGCTGTTTTTT. Protein sequence: CASSVGAASGSSGELFF.

The chain links TRBV7-9 to TRBJ1-1, with TRBD1 identical over 7 bases. Trimming removed 1 base from V and 10 bases from J; junction bases left unmatched: 18. Germline V CDR1 and CDR2: SEHNR, FQNEAQ (reference sequence). This CDR3 contains 17 residues. The DNA of the CDR3 is TGTGCCAGCAGCTTAGGGTGGGGGACAGTATTAGGGCCTCGAGCTTTCTTT. Its translation: CASSLGWGTVLGPRAFF.

The V call is TRBV7-9, the J call TRBJ2-4; D uncertain. V lost 0 bases and J 1 base, leaving 16 bases between the germline ends. The CDR3 covers 18 residues. Germline CDR1 and CDR2: SEHNR and FQNEAQ (reference sequence). The DNA for the CDR3 is TGTGCCAGCAGCTTAGCGGAGATCACCCGTAGGGCCAAAAACATTCAGTACTTC. Translated: CASSLAEITRRAKNIQYF.

This sequence joins TRBV10-2 and TRBJ2-3; no clear D. This CDR3 has 11 residues. Germline V CDR1 and CDR2: WSHSY, SAAADI. V dropped 8 bases and J dropped 5 bases, with 8 bases sitting between them. Here the CDR3 reads CASFFLDTQYF. CDR3 sequence (DNA): TGCGCCAGCTTTTTCCTAGATACGCAGTATTTT.

J is TRBJ1-3 and V is TRBV5-1; 7 bases agree with TRBD1. V lost 0 bases and J lost 2; bases outside the gene matches: 5. The length of the CDR3 is 16 residues. Germline lookup yields CDR1 SGHRS and CDR2 YFSETQ. This CDR3 is CASSLGQGAAGNTIYF. DNA of the CDR3: TGCGCCAGCAGCTTGGGACAGGGTGCCGCTGGAAACACCATATATTTT.